The rows below give T cell receptor beta chains drawn from one sample of a study of radiation and T cells in renal cell carcinoma. TCRdb keeps only in-frame clones here, not all; method: immunoSEQ multiplex PCR. The table has around 94,000 clones, around 88% seen once. Sequencing was performed on blood, taken from a patient whose treatment included radiotherapy and nephrectomy. All receptors derive from a man in his forties or fifties with renal cell carcinoma. Both conserved end residues are part of each CDR3. A D gene is named only where the DNA matches it firmly. Rows may omit the clone size; those that give it use once, few, many or a size class.

D	V	size	J	CDR3	DNA
TRBD2	TRBV9	.	TRBJ2-5	CASSVLAGGLQETQYF	TGTGCCAGCAGCGTTCTAGCGGGGGGGCTCCAAGAGACCCAGTACTTC
.	TRBV29-1	once	TRBJ2-2	CSVVAGGTTGELFF	TGCAGCGTTGTGGCAGGGGGGACCACCGGGGAGCTGTTTTTT
.	TRBV29-1	.	TRBJ2-7	CSVADSALSGEQYF	TGCAGCGTTGCGGACAGCGCTCTCTCGGGGGAGCAGTACTTC
.	TRBV6-1	few	TRBJ2-7	CASMAVPYEQYF	TGTGCCAGCATGGCAGTCCCCTACGAGCAGTACTTC
.	TRBV2	.	TRBJ1-1	CASTGGQANTEAFF	TGTGCCAGCACGGGAGGGCAGGCGAACACTGAAGCTTTCTTT
.	TRBV7-2	.	TRBJ1-1	CASSLVGTGNTEAFF	TGTGCCAGCAGCTTAGTGGGGACGGGGAACACTGAAGCTTTCTTT
.	TRBV4-1	.	TRBJ2-3	CASSQDGAGPTDTQYF	TGCGCCAGCAGCCAAGATGGAGCGGGCCCCACAGATACGCAGTATTTT
.	TRBV7-8	.	TRBJ1-5	CASSLDPRANQPQHF	TGTGCCAGCAGCTTAGACCCCCGAGCGAATCAGCCCCAGCATTTT
.	TRBV2	.	TRBJ1-1	CASSTEFNTEAFF	TGTGCCAGCAGTACTGAATTTAACACTGAAGCTTTCTTT
.	TRBV11-2	.	TRBJ1-3	CASSLAMAGVYGNTIYF	TGTGCCAGCAGCTTAGCGATGGCAGGGGTCTATGGAAACACCATATATTTT
.	TRBV19	few	TRBJ1-6	CASEQGWDNSPLHF	TGTGCCAGTGAACAGGGCTGGGATAATTCACCCCTCCACTTT
.	TRBV4-3	once	TRBJ1-5	CASSQDVGDQPQHF	TGCGCCAGCAGCCAAGACGTGGGCGATCAGCCCCAGCATTTT
.	TRBV30	.	TRBJ1-2	CAWSTGHHLYGYTF	TGTGCCTGGAGTACCGGTCATCACTTATATGGCTACACCTTC
TRBD1	TRBV30	.	TRBJ1-4	CAWSVGTGEEKLFF	TGTGCCTGGAGTGTAGGGACAGGGGAGGAAAAACTGTTTTTT
.	TRBV7-2	.	TRBJ2-3	CASSRLFGGRLDTQYF	TGTGCCAGCAGCCGACTCTTCGGGGGGCGTTTAGATACGCAGTATTTT
.	TRBV5-1	.	TRBJ1-2	CASSLGGGPNYGYTF	TGCGCCAGCAGCTTGGGTGGGGGACCTAACTATGGCTACACCTTC
TRBD1	TRBV4-1	.	TRBJ2-5	CASSQLITTGTVDDRRETQYF	TGCGCCAGCAGCCAACTGATTACAACCGGGACAGTAGACGACAGGAGAGAGACCCAGTACTTC
TRBD1	TRBV13	.	TRBJ2-7	CASSPPETGGFLYEQYF	TGTGCCAGCAGCCCGCCCGAGACAGGGGGCTTTCTCTACGAGCAGTACTTC
.	TRBV4-1	.	TRBJ2-7	CASSQVPGNSYEQYF	TGCGCCAGCAGCCAAGTTCCGGGGAACTCCTACGAGCAGTACTTC
.	TRBV11-3	.	TRBJ2-7	CASSLGDSGYEQYF	TGTGCCAGCAGCTTAGGTGACAGCGGCTACGAGCAGTACTTC
.	TRBV5-1	.	TRBJ1-6	CASNPGTENSPLHF	TGCGCCAGCAACCCCGGGACGGAGAATTCACCCCTCCACTTT
.	TRBV19	.	TRBJ1-4	CASTEGSTNEKLFF	TGTGCCAGTACCGAGGGGTCAACTAATGAAAAACTGTTTTTT
.	TRBV4-3	.	TRBJ2-2	CASSLTAGPNTGELFF	TGCGCCAGCAGCCTTACCGCCGGGCCGAACACCGGGGAGCTGTTTTTT
.	TRBV7-2	.	TRBJ1-2	CASSLRQPNYGYTF	TGTGCCAGCAGCTTACGACAGCCTAACTATGGCTACACCTTC
.	TRBV11-2	few	TRBJ1-1	CASSLTLDTEAFF	TGTGCCAGCAGCTTGACTTTAGACACTGAAGCTTTCTTT
TRBD1	TRBV25-1	.	TRBJ2-6	CASSELGTGGSGANVLTF	TGTGCCAGCAGTGAACTAGGGACAGGGGGCTCTGGGGCCAACGTCCTGACTTTC
TRBD2	TRBV27	.	TRBJ2-7	CASTPGTSGRGEQYF	TGTGCCAGCACACCCGGGACTAGCGGGAGAGGCGAGCAGTACTTC
.	TRBV2	.	TRBJ1-5	CASTGDEQPQHF	TGTGCCAGCACAGGGGACGAACAGCCCCAGCATTTT
.	TRBV19	.	TRBJ2-2	CASSISRGPTGELFF	TGTGCCAGTAGTATAAGTAGAGGGCCCACCGGGGAGCTGTTTTTT
.	TRBV18	.	TRBJ1-5	CASSPEEDQPQHF	TGTGCCAGCTCACCAGAGGAGGATCAGCCCCAGCATTTT
TRBD1	TRBV15	.	TRBJ1-5	CATSFDRGSNQPQHF	TGTGCCACCAGCTTCGACAGGGGAAGCAATCAGCCCCAGCATTTT
TRBD1	TRBV6-7	.	TRBJ1-6	CASTNNNRDRGQSPLHF	TGTGCCAGCACCAACAATAACCGGGACAGGGGACAATCACCCCTCCACTTT
.	TRBV2	.	TRBJ1-2	CASSEAYGYTF	TGTGCCAGCAGTGAAGCCTATGGCTACACCTTC
TRBD2	TRBV30	.	TRBJ2-3	CAWSVGSGGVDTQYF	TGTGCCTGGAGTGTAGGTAGCGGGGGGGTAGATACGCAGTATTTT